This T cell receptor (beta chain) was captured by sequencing in a study of cytotoxic CD8 clonotypes in ibrutinib-treated CLL. Study results and limitations: Public clonotypes showed up rarely, and on treatment they shrank or held steady. Patients had baseline clonality above age-matched healthy donors, and this clonality moved with circulating CD8+ T-cell counts. Elevated clonality accompanied ibrutinib response, with a return toward baseline values at progression.

As regards this clone: As yet, its antigen is unknown.

The V gene's germline CDR1 is MNHEY and CDR2 SMNVEV (reference sequence). This CDR3 is built from 14 residues. The ends were cut back, 2 bases at V and 3 bases at J, with 9 bases in the middle. TCRdb's copy holds only in-frame clones and misses some; the assay was immunoSEQ multiplex PCR. Found here are a few hundred thousand clones, around four fifths of them singletons; the top ten hold 6.7%. The V and J genes are TRBV27 and TRBJ2-3; unclear D gene. This clonotype was obtained from a human donor with chronic lymphocytic leukemia. This sample comprised PBMCs, obtained before ibrutinib treatment. Here the CDR3 DNA reads TGTGCCAGCAGTTTAAGGACCCCGACAGATACGCAGTATTTT. It translates to CASSLRTPTDTQYF.